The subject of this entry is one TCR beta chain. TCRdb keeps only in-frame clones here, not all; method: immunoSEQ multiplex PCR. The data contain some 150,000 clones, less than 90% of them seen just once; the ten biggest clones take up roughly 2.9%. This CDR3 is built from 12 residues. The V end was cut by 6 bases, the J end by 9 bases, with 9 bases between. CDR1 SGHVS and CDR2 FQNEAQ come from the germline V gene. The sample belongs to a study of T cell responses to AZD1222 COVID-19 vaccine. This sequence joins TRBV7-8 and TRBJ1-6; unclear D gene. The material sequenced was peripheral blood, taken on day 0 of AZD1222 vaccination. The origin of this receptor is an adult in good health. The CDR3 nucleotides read TGTGCCAGCAGACTAGAGGGTTCACCCCTCCACTTT. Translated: CASRLEGSPLHF.